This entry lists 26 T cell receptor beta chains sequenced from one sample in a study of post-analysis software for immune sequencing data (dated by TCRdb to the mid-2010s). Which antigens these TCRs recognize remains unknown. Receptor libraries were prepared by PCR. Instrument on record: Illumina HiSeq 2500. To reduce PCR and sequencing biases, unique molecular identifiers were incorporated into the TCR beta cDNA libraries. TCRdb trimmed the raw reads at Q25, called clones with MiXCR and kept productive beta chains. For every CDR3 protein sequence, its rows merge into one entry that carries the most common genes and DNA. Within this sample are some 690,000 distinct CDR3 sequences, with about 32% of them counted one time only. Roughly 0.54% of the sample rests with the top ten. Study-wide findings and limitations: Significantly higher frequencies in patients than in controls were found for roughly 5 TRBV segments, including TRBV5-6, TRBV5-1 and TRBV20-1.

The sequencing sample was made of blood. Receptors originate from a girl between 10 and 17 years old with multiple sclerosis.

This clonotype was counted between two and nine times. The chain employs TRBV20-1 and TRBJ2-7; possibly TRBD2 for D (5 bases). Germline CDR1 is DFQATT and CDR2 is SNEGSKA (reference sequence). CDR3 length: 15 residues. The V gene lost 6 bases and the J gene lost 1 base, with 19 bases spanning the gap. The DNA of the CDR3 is TGCAGTGCCGGGCGGCGGCTAGCTCAGTCCTACGAGCAGTACTTC. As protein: CSAGRRLAQSYEQYF.

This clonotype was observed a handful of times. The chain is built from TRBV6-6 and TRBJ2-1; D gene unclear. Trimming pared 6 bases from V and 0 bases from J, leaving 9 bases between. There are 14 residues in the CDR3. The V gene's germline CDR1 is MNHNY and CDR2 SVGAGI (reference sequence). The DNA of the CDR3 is TGTGCCAGCAGCACCTTCTCCTCCTACAATGAGCAGTTCTTC. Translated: CASSTFSSYNEQFF.

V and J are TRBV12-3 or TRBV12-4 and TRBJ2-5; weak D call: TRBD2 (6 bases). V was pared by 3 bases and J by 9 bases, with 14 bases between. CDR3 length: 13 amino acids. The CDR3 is CASSLVWGDAQYF. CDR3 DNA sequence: TGTGCCAGCAGTTTGGTATGGGGGGACGCCCAGTACTTC.

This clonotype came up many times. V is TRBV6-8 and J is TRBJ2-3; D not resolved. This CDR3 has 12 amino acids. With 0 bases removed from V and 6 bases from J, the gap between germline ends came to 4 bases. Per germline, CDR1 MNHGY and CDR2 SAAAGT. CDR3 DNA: TGTGCCAGCAGTTACTCGGTGGATACGCAGTATTTT. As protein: CASSYSVDTQYF.

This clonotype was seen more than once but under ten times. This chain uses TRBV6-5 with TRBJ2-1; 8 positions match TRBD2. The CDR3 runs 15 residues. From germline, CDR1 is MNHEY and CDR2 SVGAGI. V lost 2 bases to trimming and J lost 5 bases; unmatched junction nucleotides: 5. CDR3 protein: CASSYEGTRNNEQFF. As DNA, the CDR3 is TGTGCCAGCAGTTACGAAGGGACTAGGAACAATGAGCAGTTCTTC.

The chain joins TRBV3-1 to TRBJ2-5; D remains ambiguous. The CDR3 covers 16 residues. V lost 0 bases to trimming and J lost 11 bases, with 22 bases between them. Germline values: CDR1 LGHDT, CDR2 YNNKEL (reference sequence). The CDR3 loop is CASSQDPLVGILEQYF. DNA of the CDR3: TGTGCCAGCAGCCAAGATCCTCTAGTCGGAATTCTGGAGCAGTACTTC.

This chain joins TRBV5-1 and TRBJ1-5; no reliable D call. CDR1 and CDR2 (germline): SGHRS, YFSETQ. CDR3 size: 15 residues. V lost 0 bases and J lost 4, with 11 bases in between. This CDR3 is CASSLGWGGNQPQHF. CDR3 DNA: TGCGCCAGCAGCTTGGGTTGGGGAGGGAATCAGCCCCAGCATTTT.

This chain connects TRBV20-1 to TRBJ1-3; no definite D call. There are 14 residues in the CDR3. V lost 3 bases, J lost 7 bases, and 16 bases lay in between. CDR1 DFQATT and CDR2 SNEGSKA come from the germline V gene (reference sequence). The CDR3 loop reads CSASFTVTANTIYF. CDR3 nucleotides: TGCAGTGCTAGCTTTACGGTAACCGCGAACACCATATATTTT.

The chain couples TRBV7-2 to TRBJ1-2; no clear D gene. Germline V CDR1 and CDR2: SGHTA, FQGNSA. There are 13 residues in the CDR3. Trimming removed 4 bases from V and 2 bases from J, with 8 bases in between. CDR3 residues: CASSSRFNYGYTF. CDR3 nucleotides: TGTGCCAGCAGCTCCCGGTTCAACTATGGCTACACCTTC.

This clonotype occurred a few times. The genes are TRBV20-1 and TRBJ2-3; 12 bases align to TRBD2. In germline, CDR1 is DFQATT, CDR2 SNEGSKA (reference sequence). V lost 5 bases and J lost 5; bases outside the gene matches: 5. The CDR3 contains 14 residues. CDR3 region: CSAWRGLAGDTQYF. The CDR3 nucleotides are TGCAGTGCTTGGAGGGGACTAGCGGGAGATACGCAGTATTTT.

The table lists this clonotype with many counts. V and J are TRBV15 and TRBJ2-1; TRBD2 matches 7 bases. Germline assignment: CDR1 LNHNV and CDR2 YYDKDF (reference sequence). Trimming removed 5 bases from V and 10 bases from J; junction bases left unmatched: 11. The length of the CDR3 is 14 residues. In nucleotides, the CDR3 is TGTGCCACCAGCGGAACCACTAGCGATGGAGAGCAGTTCTTC. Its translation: CATSGTTSDGEQFF.

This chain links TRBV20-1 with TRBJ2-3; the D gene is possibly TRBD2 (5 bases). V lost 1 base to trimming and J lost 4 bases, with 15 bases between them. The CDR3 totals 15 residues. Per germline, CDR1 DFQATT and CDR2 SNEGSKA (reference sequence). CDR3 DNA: TGCAGTGCTAGAGGAGCGCCTTCGGACTCAGATACGCAGTATTTT. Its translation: CSARGAPSDSDTQYF.

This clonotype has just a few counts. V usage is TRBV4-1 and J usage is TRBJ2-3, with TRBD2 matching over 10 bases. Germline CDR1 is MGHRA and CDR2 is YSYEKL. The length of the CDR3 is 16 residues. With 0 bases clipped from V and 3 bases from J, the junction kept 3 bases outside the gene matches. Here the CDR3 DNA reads TGCGCCAGCAGCCAAGAGGCTAGCGGGAGAACAGATACGCAGTATTTT. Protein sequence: CASSQEASGRTDTQYF.

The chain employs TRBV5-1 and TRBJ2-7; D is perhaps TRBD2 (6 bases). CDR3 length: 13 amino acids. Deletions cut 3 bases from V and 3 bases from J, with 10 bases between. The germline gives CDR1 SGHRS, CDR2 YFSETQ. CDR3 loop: CASSWDSDYEQYF. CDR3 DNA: TGCGCCAGCAGCTGGGACTCCGACTACGAGCAGTACTTC.

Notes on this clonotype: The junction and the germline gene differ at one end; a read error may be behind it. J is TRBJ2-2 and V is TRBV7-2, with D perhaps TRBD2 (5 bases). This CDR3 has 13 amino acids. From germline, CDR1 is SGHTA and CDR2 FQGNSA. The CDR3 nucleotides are TGTGCCAGCAGCTTGGTTTATCCCGGGGAGCGGTTTTTT. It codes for CASSLVYPGERFF. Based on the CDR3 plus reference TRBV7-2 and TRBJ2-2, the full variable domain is GAGVSQSPSNKVTEKGKDVELRCDPISGHTALYWYRQSLGQGLEFLIYFQGNSAPDKSGLPSDRFSAERTGGSVSTLTIQRTQQEDSAVYLCASSLVYPGERFFGEGSRLTVL.

This CDR3 is CASSGRQWGVEKLFF. In nucleotides, the CDR3 is TGCGCCAGCAGCGGTCGACAGTGGGGTGTCGAAAAACTGTTTTTT. The chain couples TRBV4-1 to TRBJ1-4, with a possible D match to TRBD1 (5 bases). The CDR3 runs to 15 residues. V was shortened by 5 bases and J by 8 bases, with 18 bases between the two germline ends. Per the germline V gene, CDR1 is MGHRA and CDR2 is YSYEKL.

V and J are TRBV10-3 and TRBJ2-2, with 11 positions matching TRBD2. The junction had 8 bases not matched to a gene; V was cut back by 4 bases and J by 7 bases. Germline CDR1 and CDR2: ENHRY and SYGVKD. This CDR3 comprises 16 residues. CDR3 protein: CAISVTSGKIGGELFF. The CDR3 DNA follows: TGTGCCATCAGTGTGACTAGCGGGAAAATAGGCGGGGAGCTGTTTTTT.

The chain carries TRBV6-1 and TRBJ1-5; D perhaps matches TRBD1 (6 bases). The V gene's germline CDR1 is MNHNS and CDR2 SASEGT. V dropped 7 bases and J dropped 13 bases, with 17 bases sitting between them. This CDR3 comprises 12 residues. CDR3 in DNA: TGTGCCAGCACTCTGGGGGACACCGTACAGCATTTT. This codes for CASTLGDTVQHF.

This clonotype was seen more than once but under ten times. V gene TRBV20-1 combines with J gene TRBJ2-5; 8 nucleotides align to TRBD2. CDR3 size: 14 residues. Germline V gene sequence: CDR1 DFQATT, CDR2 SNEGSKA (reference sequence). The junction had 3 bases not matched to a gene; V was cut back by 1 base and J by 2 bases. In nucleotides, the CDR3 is TGCAGTGCTAGAGCCGGGGGGGAGCAAGAGACCCAGTACTTC. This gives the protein CSARAGGEQETQYF.

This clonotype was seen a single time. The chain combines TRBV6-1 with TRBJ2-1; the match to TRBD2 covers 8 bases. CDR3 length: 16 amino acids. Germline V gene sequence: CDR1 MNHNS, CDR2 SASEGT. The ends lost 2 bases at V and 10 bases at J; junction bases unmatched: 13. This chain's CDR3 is CASSEIAGRRFGEQFF. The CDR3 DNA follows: TGTGCCAGCAGTGAAATAGCGGGGAGAAGGTTTGGGGAGCAGTTCTTC.

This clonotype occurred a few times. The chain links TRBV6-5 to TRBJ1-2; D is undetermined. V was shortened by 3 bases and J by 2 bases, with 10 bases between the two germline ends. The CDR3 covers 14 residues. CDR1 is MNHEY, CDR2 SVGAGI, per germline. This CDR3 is CASSYGLYNYGYTF. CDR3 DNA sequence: TGTGCCAGCAGTTATGGGTTGTACAACTATGGCTACACCTTC.

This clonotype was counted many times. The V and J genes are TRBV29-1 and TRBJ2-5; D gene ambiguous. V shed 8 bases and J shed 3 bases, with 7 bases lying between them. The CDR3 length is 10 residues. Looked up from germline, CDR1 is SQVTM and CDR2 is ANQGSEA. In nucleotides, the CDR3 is TGCAGCACATCAGAAGAGACCCAGTACTTC. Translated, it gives CSTSEETQYF.

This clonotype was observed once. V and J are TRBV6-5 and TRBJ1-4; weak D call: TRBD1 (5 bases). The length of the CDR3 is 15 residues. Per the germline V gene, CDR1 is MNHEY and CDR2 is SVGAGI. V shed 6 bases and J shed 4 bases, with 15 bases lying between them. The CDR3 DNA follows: TGTGCCAGCAGAAGAGGAGGGGCAGGTAATGAAAAACTGTTTTTT. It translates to CASRRGGAGNEKLFF.

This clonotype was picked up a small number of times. The CDR3 spells CASSPEVATDTQYF. CDR3 DNA: TGTGCCAGCAGCCCTGAGGTGGCTACAGATACGCAGTATTTT. The rearrangement uses TRBV7-8 and TRBJ2-3; no reliable D call. CDR1 SGHVS and CDR2 FQNEAQ come from the germline V gene. Trimming shortened V by 5 bases and J by 3 bases, and 12 bases separated the two germline ends. The CDR3 runs to 14 residues.

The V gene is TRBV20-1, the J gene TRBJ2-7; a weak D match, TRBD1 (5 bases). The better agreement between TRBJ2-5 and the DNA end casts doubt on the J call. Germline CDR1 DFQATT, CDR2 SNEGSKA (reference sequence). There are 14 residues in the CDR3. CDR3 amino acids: CSARADSRTETQYF. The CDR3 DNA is TGCAGTGCTAGAGCTGACAGCCGGACGGAGACCCAGTACTTC.

Here the CDR3 reads CSVVRRVVDEQFF. In nucleotides, the CDR3 is TGCAGCGTTGTGCGCAGGGTAGTAGATGAGCAGTTCTTC. V is TRBV29-1 and J is TRBJ2-1; D may be TRBD1 (5 bases). Deletions cut 4 bases from V and 8 bases from J, with 15 bases between. This CDR3 has 13 amino acids. CDR1 is SQVTM, CDR2 ANQGSEA, per germline.